This entry is about one T cell receptor beta chain. Its matching antigen is unknown. The sample is drawn from a study of post-analysis software for immune sequencing data. Unique molecular identifiers were present in the TCR beta cDNA libraries. Each CDR3 protein is one row after TCRdb ran MiXCR on the PCR reads. The repertoire holds approximately 400,000 distinct CDR3 sequences, with around 37% as singletons. Whole-study findings and limits: Patients carried roughly 5 TRBV segments more frequently than controls did, and TRBV5-6, TRBV5-1 and TRBV20-1 were among them.

Trimming cost V 1 base and J 0 bases, with 6 bases left between them. Per germline, CDR1 SQVTM and CDR2 ANQGSEA. The CDR3 totals 13 residues. This chain joins TRBV29-1 and TRBJ1-1, with no clear D. The sample comprised blood. The TCR sequence derives from a girl under 18 with multiple sclerosis. CDR3 region: CSVEAGLNTEAFF. DNA of the CDR3: TGCAGCGTTGAAGCAGGATTGAACACTGAAGCTTTCTTT.